The clone carrying this TCR beta chain was found once. The sample comes from a study of blood T cell repertoires in COVID-19. The wider study: PBMCs, B-cell-depleted T cells, or T cells were the source of the cDNA or gDNA that made up the material.

This CDR3 has 14 amino acids. After removal of 6 bases from V and 0 bases from J, the junction contained 3 bases not matched to a gene. Germline V gene data show CDR1 as MNHEY and CDR2 as SVGEGT. Participants, roughly 18 to 89 years old, spanned 25 or so US areas. In the 2 weeks before study entry, exposed participants met a COVID-19 case, which was PCR-confirmed or clinician-diagnosed. Authors' methods: Amplified reference gene primers provided the basis for estimating nucleated cell counts. Repertoires were generated with immunoSEQ multiplex PCR, while TCRdb's copy carries only in-frame clones and drops some. V, J and clone size reflect that table, while D and trimming were determined from the DNA. The data hold about 250,000 clones, with around 84% observed a single time.

V usage is TRBV6-2 or TRBV6-3 and J usage is TRBJ2-5; 8 bases are a match to TRBD2. This TCR was recovered from a woman aged 45 to 65 who had been exposed to COVID-19. The sequencing sample was made of PBMCs or T cells enriched from blood (not recorded which). The CDR3, as DNA: TGTGCCAGCAGCATAGCGGGGTACCAAGAGACCCAGTACTTC. It yields the protein CASSIAGYQETQYF.